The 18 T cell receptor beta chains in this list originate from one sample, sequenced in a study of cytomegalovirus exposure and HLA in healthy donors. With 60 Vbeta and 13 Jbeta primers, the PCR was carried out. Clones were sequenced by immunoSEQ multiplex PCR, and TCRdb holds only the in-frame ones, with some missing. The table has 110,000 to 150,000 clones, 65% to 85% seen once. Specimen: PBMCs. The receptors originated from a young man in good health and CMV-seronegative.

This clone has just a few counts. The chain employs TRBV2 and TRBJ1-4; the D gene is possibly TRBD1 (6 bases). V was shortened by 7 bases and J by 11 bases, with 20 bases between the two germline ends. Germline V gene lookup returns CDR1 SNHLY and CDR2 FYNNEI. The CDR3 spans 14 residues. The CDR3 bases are TGTGCCAGCACCTTGGACAGTTCAACTTACAAACTGTTTTTT. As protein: CASTLDSSTYKLFF. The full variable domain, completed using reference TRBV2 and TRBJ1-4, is EPEVTQTPSHQVTQMGQEVILRCVPISNHLYFYWYRQILGQKVEFLVSFYNNEISEKSEIFDDQFSVERPDGSNFTLKIRSTKLEDSAMYFCASTLDSSTYKLFFGSGTQLSVL.

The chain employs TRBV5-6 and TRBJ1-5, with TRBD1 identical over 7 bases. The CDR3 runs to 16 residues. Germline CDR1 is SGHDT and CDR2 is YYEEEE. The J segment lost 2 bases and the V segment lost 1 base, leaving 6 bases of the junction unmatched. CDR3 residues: CASSLTGVGGNQPQHF. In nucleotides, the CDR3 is TGTGCCAGCAGCTTGACAGGGGTGGGGGGCAATCAGCCCCAGCATTTT.

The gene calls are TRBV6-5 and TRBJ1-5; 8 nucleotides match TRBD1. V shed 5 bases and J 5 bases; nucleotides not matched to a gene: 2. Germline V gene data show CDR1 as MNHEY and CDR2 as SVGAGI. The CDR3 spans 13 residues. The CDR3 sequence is CASSMDRDQPQHF. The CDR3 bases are TGTGCCAGCAGTATGGACAGGGATCAGCCCCAGCATTTT.

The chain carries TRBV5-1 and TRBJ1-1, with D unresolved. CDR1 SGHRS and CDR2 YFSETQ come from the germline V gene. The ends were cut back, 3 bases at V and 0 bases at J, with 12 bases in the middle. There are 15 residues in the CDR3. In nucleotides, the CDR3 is TGCGCCAGCAGCTCCCTTTACGGGTTGAACACTGAAGCTTTCTTT. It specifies CASSSLYGLNTEAFF. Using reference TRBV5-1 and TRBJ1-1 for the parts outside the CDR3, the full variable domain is KAGVTQTPRYLIKTRGQQVTLSCSPISGHRSVSWYQQTPGQGLQFLFEYFSETQRNKGNFPGRFSGRQFSNSRSEMNVSTLELGDSALYLCASSSLYGLNTEAFFGQGTRLTVV.

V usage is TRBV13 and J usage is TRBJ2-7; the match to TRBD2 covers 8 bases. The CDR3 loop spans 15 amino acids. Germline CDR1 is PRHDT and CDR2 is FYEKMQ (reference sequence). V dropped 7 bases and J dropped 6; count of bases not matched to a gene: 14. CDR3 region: CASNRPSAGVIEQYF. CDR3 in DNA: TGTGCCAGCAACCGCCCCTCAGCGGGAGTTATCGAGCAGTACTTC.

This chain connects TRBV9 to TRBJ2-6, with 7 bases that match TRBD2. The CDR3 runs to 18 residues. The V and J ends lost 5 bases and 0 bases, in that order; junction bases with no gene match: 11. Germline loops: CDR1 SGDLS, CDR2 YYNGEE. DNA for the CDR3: TGTGCCAGCAGGGATAAGGCGGGGGACGACTCTGGGGCCAACGTCCTGACTTTC. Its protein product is CASRDKAGDDSGANVLTF.

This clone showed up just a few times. The CDR3 region is CAWSPLTGGTEAFF. The CDR3, as DNA: TGTGCCTGGAGTCCGCTGACAGGGGGCACTGAAGCTTTCTTT. The chain is built from TRBV30 and TRBJ1-1, with TRBD1 identical over 9 bases. CDR3 length: 14 residues. After removal of 2 bases from V and 4 bases from J, the junction contained 5 bases not matched to a gene. From germline, CDR1 is GTSNPN and CDR2 SVGIG (reference sequence).

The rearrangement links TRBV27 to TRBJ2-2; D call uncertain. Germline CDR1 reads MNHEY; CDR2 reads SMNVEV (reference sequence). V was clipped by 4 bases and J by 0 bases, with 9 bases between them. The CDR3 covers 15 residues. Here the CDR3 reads CASSSIYSNTGELFF. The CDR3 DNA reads TGTGCCAGCAGTTCTATCTATTCGAACACCGGGGAGCTGTTTTTT.

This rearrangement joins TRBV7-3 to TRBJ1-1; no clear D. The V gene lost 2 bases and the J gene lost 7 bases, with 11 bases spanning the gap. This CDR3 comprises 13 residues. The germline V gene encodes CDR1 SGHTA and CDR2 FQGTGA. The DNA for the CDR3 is TGTGCCAGCAGCTTAGAGTTGGGCAGTGAAGCTTTCTTT. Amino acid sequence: CASSLELGSEAFF.

CDR3 region: CASGARGQGSNEQFF. The CDR3 DNA is TGTGCCAGCGGAGCCCGGGGACAGGGGAGCAATGAGCAGTTCTTC. The gene calls are TRBV2 and TRBJ2-1; TRBD1 matches 10 bases. Trimming at V came to 8 bases and at J to 6 bases, leaving 10 bases not matched to a gene. The germline CDR1 and CDR2 sequences are SNHLY and FYNNEI. This CDR3 comprises 15 residues. Looking up the rest from reference TRBV2 and TRBJ2-1 gives the full variable domain: EPEVTQTPSHQVTQMGQEVILRCVPISNHLYFYWYRQILGQKVEFLVSFYNNEISEKSEIFDDQFSVERPDGSNFTLKIRSTKLEDSAMYFCASGARGQGSNEQFFGPGTRLTVL.

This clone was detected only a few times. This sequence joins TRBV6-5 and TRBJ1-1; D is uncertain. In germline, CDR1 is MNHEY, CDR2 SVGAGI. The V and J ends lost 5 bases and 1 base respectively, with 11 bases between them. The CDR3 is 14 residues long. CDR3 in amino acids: CASSPDYGNTEAFF. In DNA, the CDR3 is TGTGCCAGCAGTCCCGACTATGGGAACACTGAAGCTTTCTTT.

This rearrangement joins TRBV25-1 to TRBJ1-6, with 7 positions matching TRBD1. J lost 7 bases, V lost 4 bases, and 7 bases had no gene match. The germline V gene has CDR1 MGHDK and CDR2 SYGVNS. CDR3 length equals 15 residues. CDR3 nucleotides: TGTGCCAGCAGTGTCCAGGGGGTAGAGAATTCACCCCTCCACTTT. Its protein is CASSVQGVENSPLHF.

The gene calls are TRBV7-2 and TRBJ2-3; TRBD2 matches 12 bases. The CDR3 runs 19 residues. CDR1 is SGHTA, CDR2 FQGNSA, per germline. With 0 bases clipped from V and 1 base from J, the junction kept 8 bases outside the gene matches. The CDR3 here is CASSLAGLAGPLGTDTQYF. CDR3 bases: TGTGCCAGCAGCTTAGCTGGACTAGCGGGGCCGCTAGGCACAGATACGCAGTATTTT.

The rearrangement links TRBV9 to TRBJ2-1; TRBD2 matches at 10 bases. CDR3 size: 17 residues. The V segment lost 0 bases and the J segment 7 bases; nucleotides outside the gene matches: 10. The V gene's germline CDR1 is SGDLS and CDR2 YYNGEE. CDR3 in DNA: TGTGCCAGCAGCGTAGGAGCGGGAGGGCCCTCGAGGAATGAGCAGTTCTTC. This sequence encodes CASSVGAGGPSRNEQFF.

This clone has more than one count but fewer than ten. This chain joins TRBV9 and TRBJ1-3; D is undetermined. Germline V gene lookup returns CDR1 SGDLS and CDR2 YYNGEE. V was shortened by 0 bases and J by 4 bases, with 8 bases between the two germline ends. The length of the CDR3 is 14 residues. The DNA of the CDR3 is TGTGCCAGCAGCGTAGCCGAGGCCGGAAACACCATATATTTT. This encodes CASSVAEAGNTIYF.

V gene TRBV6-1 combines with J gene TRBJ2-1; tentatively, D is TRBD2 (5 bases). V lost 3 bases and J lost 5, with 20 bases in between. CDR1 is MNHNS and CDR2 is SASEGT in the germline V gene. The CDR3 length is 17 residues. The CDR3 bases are TGTGCCAGCAGTGATCCCCGCCTAGTCAAGCGGAACAATGAGCAGTTCTTC. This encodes CASSDPRLVKRNNEQFF.

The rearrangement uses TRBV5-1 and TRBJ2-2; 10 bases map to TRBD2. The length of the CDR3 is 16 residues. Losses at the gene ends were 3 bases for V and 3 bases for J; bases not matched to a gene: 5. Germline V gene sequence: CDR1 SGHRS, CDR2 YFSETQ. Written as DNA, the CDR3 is TGCGCCAGCAGCTCCAGCGGGAGGGCCGACACCGGGGAGCTGTTTTTT. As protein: CASSSSGRADTGELFF. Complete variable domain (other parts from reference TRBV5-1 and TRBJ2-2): KAGVTQTPRYLIKTRGQQVTLSCSPISGHRSVSWYQQTPGQGLQFLFEYFSETQRNKGNFPGRFSGRQFSNSRSEMNVSTLELGDSALYLCASSSSGRADTGELFFGEGSRLTVL.

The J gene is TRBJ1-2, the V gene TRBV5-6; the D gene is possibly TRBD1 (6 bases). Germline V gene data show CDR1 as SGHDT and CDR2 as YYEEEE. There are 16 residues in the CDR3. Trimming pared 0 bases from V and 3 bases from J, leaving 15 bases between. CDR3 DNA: TGTGCCAGCAGCTTGGACAGGGACGAGGGTGACTATGGCTACACCTTC. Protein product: CASSLDRDEGDYGYTF.